The sequence of this TCR beta chain was determined in a study of T cell repertoires in cytomegalovirus infection. This CDR3 has 15 amino acids. Per the germline V gene, CDR1 is SEHNR and CDR2 is FQNEAQ (reference sequence). Losses at the gene ends were 3 bases for V and 3 bases for J; bases not matched to a gene: 3. TCRdb fed the reads into MiXCR, producing one record per CDR3 protein. The sample records 490,000 or so distinct CDR3 sequences, around 11% being singletons. In its sample, this clonotype was seen many times. The clonotype comes from a human donor in good health (CMV status not recorded). Some clones in this sample may be carry-over from other donors' samples. V and J are TRBV7-9 and TRBJ2-2; TRBD1 agrees at 8 bases. The sequencing sample was made of PBMCs. Here the CDR3 DNA reads TGTGCCAGCAGCTTCCCGGACAGGGACACCGGGGAGCTGTTTTTT. Protein: CASSFPDRDTGELFF. The full variable domain, completed using reference TRBV7-9 and TRBJ2-2, is DTGVSQNPRHKITKRGQNVTFRCDPISEHNRLYWYRQTLGQGPEFLTYFQNEAQLEKSRLLSDRFSAERPKGSFSTLEIQRTEQGDSAMYLCASSFPDRDTGELFFGEGSRLTVL.